This T cell receptor (beta chain) derives from a study of T cell responses to AZD1222 COVID-19 vaccine. Study at large: Second-dose intervals near 4 or 12 weeks were combined. The study, taken as a whole, reports: Only after the peak T cell response were repertoires sampled. Seropositive at baseline were only a handful of AZD1222 recipients.

Germline V lookup: CDR1 MNHNS, CDR2 SASEGT. The CDR3 contains 15 residues. Deletions cut 3 bases from V and 6 bases from J, with 15 bases between. On this clone: Antigen specificity is unknown.

The table came from immunoSEQ multiplex PCR; TCRdb's copy has only in-frame clones and leaves some out. The table shows 80,000 or so clones, with 90% occurring only once. The clonotype was recovered from an adult in good health. This chain links TRBV6-1 with TRBJ1-5; no firm D call. The sequencing used peripheral blood, collected on day 0 of AZD1222 vaccination. The CDR3 reads CASSDPMRVSQPQHF. The DNA for the CDR3 is TGTGCCAGCAGTGACCCTATGAGGGTGAGTCAGCCCCAGCATTTT.